The sequence of this T cell receptor beta chain was determined in a study of blood T cells in healthy people across ages (dated by TCRdb to between 2014 and 2017). Looking at the study overall: In model experiments, template switching captured about one uniquely barcoded TCR beta cDNA molecule for every two T cells. Age-related changes in TCR beta repertoire diversity were measured in the study by deep sequencing normalized with unique cDNA molecular identifiers. Four age groups were formed from the donors: young (average about 16 years), middle-aged (around 41), aged (approximately 60) and long-lived (more than 75). To avoid experimental bias, donors of different ages were distributed randomly across sequencing lanes. The study analyzed two additional independent replicas of 1 million unique cDNA reads from the same blood draw for two donors, one aged 18 to 30 and one aged 80 or older. Overall study results and their limits: There was a strong correlation between observed TCR beta diversity and the percentage of naive T cells measured by flow cytometry. Because the CMV infection status of the donors was unknown, age-related changes in expanded clonotypes may potentially have been confounded. As age increased, observed TCR beta diversity per million T cells dropped in a roughly linear way, and a significant reduction was already evident by age 40. Compared with the aged group, more naive CD4+ T cells, fewer expanded clones and increased TCR diversity were shown by the long-lived group, suggesting age selection. Estimates of total diversity from one million sequenced T cells were regarded as lower bounds and underestimates. Bulk unsorted PBMC profiling prevented conclusive comparison of naive and antigen-experienced compartments.

Points on this clonotype: No cognate antigen has been identified for it. No much larger clonotype is one base removed from it; base qualities were not supplied.

From the germline V gene, CDR1 is SGHTA and CDR2 is FQGNSA. The CDR3, cysteine through phenylalanine, is 13 amino acids long. Of all the DNA, just the CDR3 is kept, 39 bases in frame from base 1. V and J are truncated by 1 base and 5 bases respectively, leaving an intervening sequence of 9 bases. The donors were about 40 Caucasian individuals from Russia, aged roughly 6 to 90 years, who were systemically healthy. Around 10 milliliters of peripheral blood were collected from each donor into EDTA-treated Vacutainer tubes. Ficoll-Paque density-gradient centrifugation was used to isolate PBMCs, with at least 6 million obtained per sample. Total RNA, at least 6 micrograms per sample, was extracted from PBMCs with Trizol reagent. The percentages of naive CD45RAhigh/CD27high T cells were determined by flow cytometry on a PBMC aliquot from every donor. Libraries came from 5' RACE. This sample was sequenced with an Illumina HiSeq 2500. The second PCR ran for about 6 to 11 cycles and used a J-beta primer mix along with a sample-barcoded 5' primer. Each TCR beta cDNA molecule received a unique molecular identifier from a template-switch 5' adaptor carrying 12 random nucleotides. At least 2.5 million CDR3-containing paired-end reads were obtained from each sample. The Mint cDNA synthesis kit, primed by a TRBC-specific oligonucleotide, was used to synthesize first-strand cDNA from all RNA. Following uracil-DNA glycosylase treatment, all cDNA underwent a first 18-cycle PCR with the universal primers M1SS and BC2_uni_R. The authors' analysis ran thus. For normalization, 1 million high-quality reads were randomly selected from each sample, with every read carrying a distinct molecular identifier. Reads sharing molecular identifiers were discarded rather than binned into consensus sequences. MiTCR, run with a Q25 quality threshold and the strictest error-elimination algorithm, handled CDR3 identification, clonotype clustering and error correction. A nonparametric unseen species model using Euler transformation provided a lower-bound estimate of total TCR beta diversity. The public reads were run again by TCRdb, first through fastp at Q25 and then through MiXCR, and only productive beta chains were kept. Each CDR3 protein appears once, grouped with its most common genes and DNA. TCRdb, not the original authors, processed these V and J calls. The sample yields about 650,000 distinct CDR3 sequences; about 32% were counted once. The ten largest clones add up to 15% of the sample.

The clonotype comes from a woman older than 75 in good health. Donor details come from another sample of the same person, matched by shared clones. The sequence is built from TRBV7-2 and TRBJ2-7; a confident D gene designation cannot be given. The sequenced material came from blood. The sequenced DNA is TGTGCCAGCAGCTTAGTTGTGGATGACGAGCAGTACTTC. Translation gives CASSLVVDDEQYF.